The present T cell receptor (beta chain) was sequenced within a study of blood T cell repertoires in COVID-19. Across the study: There were acute and convalescent COVID-19 samples, and they came from the United States, Italy and Spain. The cDNA or gDNA used as material had been derived from T cells, B-cell-depleted T cells, or PBMCs.

Per the original data handling: For nucleated cells, counts were estimated from reference gene primer amplification. Clones were sequenced by immunoSEQ multiplex PCR, and TCRdb holds only the in-frame ones, with some missing. V, J and clone size were drawn from that table, and D and trimming were deduced from the DNA. This table has some 390,000 clones, approximately 89% appearing once. This CDR3 region has 12 residues. Germline loops: CDR1 GTSNPN, CDR2 SVGIG (reference sequence). The V gene lost 0 bases and the J gene lost 4 bases, with 4 bases spanning the gap. The chain carries TRBV30 and TRBJ1-5; D is uncertain. The receptor was derived from a woman in her thirties or forties with COVID-19, enrolled during active disease. Sample: peripheral blood. The CDR3 DNA is TGTGCCTGGAGTGTTCCGAATCAGCCCCAGCATTTT. This encodes CAWSVPNQPQHF.